This T cell receptor (beta chain) was sequenced for a study of pediatric ulcerative colitis. Ulcerative colitis patients received no immunosuppressive medication before the diagnostic colonoscopy. A note on this clone: The antigen is not known.

Findings of the study overall: No controls had the two rectal clonotypes shared by ulcerative colitis patients. Substantially fewer templates came from a couple of patients' blood samples.

The CDR3 covers 12 residues. Germline V CDR1 and CDR2: SGHAT, FQNNGV. V was pared by 5 bases and J by 9 bases, with 4 bases of the junction left unmatched. Assay: immunoSEQ multiplex PCR; the TCRdb copy retains only in-frame clones and omits some. The data hold about 64,000 clones, with 77% observed a single time. The clonotype was recovered from a boy aged 5 to 17 with moderate ulcerative colitis. The chain employs TRBV11-2 and TRBJ1-5; 7 bases align to TRBD1. The specimen was blood. CDR3 sequence reads: CASSQTGRPQHF. The CDR3 nucleotides are TGTGCCAGCAGCCAGACAGGGAGGCCCCAGCATTTT.